The TCR beta chain described here comes from a study of blood T cells in healthy people across ages. About the research overall: There was about one barcoded beta molecule captured by template switching per two T cells. Whole-study results and caveats: Per million T cells, TCR beta diversity dropped roughly linearly as age increased.

Through a sample-barcoded 5' primer and a J-beta primer mix, a second PCR was run for roughly 6 to 11 cycles. Per sample, CDR3-containing paired-end reads numbered at least 2.5 million. Each CDR3 protein is one row after TCRdb ran MiXCR on the 5' RACE reads. The data contain 600,000 or so distinct CDR3 sequences, under 30% of them singletons. This clonotype has more than one count but fewer than ten. As yet, its antigen is unknown. Given a much more abundant clone one base away, this may be a read error. Losses at the gene ends were 1 base for V and 7 bases for J; bases not matched to a gene: 9. Per the germline V gene, CDR1 is SGHAT and CDR2 is FQNNGV. CDR3 length: 16 amino acids.

The sample consisted of blood. This receptor was taken from a woman of 80 years or more in good health. The V call is TRBV11-2, the J call TRBJ2-7, with 11 bases identical to TRBD2. CDR3 region: CASSLGVAGGHNEQYF. The CDR3 coding sequence is TGTGCCAGCAGCTTAGGGGTAGCGGGGGGGCACAATGAGCAGTACTTC.